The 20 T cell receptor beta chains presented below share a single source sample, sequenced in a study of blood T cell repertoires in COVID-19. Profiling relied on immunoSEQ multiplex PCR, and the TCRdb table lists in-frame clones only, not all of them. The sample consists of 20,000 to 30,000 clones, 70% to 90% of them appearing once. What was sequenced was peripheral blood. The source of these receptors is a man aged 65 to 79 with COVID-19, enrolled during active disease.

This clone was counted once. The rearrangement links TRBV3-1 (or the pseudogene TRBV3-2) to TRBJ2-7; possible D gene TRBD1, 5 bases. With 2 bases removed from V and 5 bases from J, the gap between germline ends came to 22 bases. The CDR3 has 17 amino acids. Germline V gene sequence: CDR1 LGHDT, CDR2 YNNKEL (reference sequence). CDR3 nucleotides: TGTGCCAGCAGCCAAACGGGTTTGGGATTAGGGGCCCACGAGCAGTACTTC. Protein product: CASSQTGLGLGAHEQYF.

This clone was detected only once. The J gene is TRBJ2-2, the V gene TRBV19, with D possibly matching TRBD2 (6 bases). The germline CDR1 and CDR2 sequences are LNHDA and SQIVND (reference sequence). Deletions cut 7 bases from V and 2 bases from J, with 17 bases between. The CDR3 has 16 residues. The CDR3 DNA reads TGTGCCAGTAATGGGGGGTGGTCAGTAAACACCGGGGAGCTGTTTTTT. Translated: CASNGGWSVNTGELFF.

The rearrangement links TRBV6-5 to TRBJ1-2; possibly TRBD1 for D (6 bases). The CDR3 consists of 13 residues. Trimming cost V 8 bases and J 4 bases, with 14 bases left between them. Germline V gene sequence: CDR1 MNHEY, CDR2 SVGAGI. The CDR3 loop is CASSGGKFYGYTF. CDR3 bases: TGTGCCAGCTCGGGGGGCAAGTTCTATGGCTACACCTTC.

The CDR3 is CASSRDRERSYEQYF. The CDR3 DNA follows: TGTGCCAGCAGCCGGGACAGGGAAAGGTCCTACGAGCAGTACTTC. V usage is TRBV5-4 and J usage is TRBJ2-7; 9 nucleotides agree with TRBD1. The trim removed 4 bases at V and 1 base at J, leaving 6 bases unmatched. CDR1 is SGHNT and CDR2 is YYREEE in the germline V gene (reference sequence). The CDR3 is 15 residues long.

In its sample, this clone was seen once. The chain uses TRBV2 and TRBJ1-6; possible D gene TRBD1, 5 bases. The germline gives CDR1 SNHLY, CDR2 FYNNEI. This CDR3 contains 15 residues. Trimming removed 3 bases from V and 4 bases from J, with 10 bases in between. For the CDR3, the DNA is TGTGCCAGCAGTGATGGGGCAGGATATAATTCACCCCTCCACTTT. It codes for CASSDGAGYNSPLHF. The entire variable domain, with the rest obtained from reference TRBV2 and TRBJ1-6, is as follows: EPEVTQTPSHQVTQMGQEVILRCVPISNHLYFYWYRQILGQKVEFLVSFYNNEISEKSEIFDDQFSVERPDGSNFTLKIRSTKLEDSAMYFCASSDGAGYNSPLHFGNGTRLTVT.

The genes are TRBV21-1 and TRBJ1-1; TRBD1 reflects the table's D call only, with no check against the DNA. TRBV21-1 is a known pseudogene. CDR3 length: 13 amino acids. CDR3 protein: CASSAQMNTEAFF. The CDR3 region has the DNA TGTGCCAGCAGCGCACAGATGAACACTGAAGCTTTCTTT.

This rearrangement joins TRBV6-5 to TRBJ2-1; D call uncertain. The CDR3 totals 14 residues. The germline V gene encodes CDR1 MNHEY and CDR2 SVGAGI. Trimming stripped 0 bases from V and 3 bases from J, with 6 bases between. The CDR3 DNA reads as TGTGCCAGCAGTTACTCTAGCTTCTACAATGAGCAGTTCTTC. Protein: CASSYSSFYNEQFF.

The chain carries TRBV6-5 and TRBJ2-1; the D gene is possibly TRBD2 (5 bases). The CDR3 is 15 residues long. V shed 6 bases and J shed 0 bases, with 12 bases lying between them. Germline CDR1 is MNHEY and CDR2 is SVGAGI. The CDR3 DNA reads TGTGCCAGCAGAACTACGGGGAGCTCCTACAATGAGCAGTTCTTC. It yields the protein CASRTTGSSYNEQFF.

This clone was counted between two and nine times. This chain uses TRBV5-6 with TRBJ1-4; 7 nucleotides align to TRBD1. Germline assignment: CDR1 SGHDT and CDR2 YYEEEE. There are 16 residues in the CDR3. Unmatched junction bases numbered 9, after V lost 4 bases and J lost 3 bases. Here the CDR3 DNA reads TGTGCCAGCAGCATAGCGGACAGGCGAGCTAATGAAAAACTGTTTTTT. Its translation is CASSIADRRANEKLFF. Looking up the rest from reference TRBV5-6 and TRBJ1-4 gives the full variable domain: DAGVTQSPTHLIKTRGQQVTLRCSPKSGHDTVSWYQQALGQGPQFIFQYYEEEERQRGNFPDRFSGHQFPNYSSELNVNALLLGDSALYLCASSIADRRANEKLFFGSGTQLSVL.

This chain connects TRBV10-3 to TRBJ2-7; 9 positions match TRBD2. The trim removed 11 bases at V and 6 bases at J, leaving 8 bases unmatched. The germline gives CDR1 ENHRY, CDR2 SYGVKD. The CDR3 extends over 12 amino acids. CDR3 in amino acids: CASGLAEREQYF. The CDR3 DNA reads TGTGCCTCGGGACTAGCTGAGCGCGAGCAGTACTTC.

CDR3 coding DNA: TGTGCCAGCAGTTTACTAGCGGGGGGTTCCTACGAGCAGTACTTC. It translates to CASSLLAGGSYEQYF. The chain has TRBV27 and TRBJ2-7; TRBD2 matches at 11 bases. CDR3 length equals 15 residues. From germline, CDR1 is MNHEY and CDR2 SMNVEV (reference sequence). Trimming removed 2 bases from V and 1 base from J; junction bases left unmatched: 1.

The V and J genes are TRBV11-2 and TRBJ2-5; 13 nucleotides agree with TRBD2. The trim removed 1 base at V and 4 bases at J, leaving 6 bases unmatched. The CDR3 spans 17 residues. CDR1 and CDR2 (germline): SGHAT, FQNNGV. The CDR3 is CASSLGGLAGHRETQYF. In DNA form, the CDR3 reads TGTGCCAGCAGCTTAGGGGGACTAGCGGGACACCGAGAGACCCAGTACTTC.

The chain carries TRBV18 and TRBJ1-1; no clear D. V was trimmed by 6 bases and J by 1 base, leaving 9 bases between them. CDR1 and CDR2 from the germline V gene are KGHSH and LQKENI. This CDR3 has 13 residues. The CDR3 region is CASSARENTEAFF. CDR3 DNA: TGTGCCAGCTCTGCGCGAGAGAACACTGAAGCTTTCTTT.

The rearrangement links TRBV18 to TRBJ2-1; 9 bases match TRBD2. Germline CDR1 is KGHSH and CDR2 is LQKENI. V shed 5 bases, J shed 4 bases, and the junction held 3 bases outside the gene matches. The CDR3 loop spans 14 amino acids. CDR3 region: CASSSGLAYNEQFF. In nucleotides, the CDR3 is TGTGCCAGCTCATCGGGACTAGCTTACAATGAGCAGTTCTTC.

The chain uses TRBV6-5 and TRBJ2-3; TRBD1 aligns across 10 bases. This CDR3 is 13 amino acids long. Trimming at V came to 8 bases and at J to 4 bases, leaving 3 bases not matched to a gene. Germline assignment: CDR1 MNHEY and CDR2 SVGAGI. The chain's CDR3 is CASAGTGADTQYF. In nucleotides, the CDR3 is TGTGCCAGCGCCGGGACAGGGGCAGATACGCAGTATTTT.

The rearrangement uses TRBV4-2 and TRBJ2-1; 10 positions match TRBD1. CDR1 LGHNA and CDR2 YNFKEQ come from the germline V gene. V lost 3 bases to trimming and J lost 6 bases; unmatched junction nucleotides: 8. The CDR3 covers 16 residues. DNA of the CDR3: TGTGCCAGCAGCCAGGCCGGACAGGGGGAAGGCAATGAGCAGTTCTTC. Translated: CASSQAGQGEGNEQFF.

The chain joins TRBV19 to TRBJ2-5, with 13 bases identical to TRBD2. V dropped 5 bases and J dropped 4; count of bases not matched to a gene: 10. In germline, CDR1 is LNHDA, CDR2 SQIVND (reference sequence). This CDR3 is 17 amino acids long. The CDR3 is CASSSPRLAGGRETQYF. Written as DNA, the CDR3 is TGTGCCAGTAGTTCGCCTAGACTAGCGGGAGGACGAGAGACCCAGTACTTC.

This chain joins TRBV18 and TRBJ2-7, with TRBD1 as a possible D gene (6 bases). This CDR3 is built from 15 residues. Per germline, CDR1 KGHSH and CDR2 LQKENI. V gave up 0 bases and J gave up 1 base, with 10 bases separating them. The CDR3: CASSPPDRFSYEQYF. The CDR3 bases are TGTGCCAGCTCACCACCAGACAGGTTTTCCTACGAGCAGTACTTC.

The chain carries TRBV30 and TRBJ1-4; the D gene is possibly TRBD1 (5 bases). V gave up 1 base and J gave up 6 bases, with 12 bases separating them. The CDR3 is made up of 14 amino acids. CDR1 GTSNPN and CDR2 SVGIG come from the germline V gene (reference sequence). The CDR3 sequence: CAWSEGRGYEKLFF. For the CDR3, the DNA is TGTGCCTGGAGTGAAGGGAGGGGCTATGAAAAACTGTTTTTT.

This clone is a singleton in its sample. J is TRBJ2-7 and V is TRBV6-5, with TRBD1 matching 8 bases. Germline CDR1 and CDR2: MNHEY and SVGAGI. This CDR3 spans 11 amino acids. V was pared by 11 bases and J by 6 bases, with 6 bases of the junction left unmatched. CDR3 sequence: CAATGEGEQYF. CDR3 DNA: TGTGCCGCGACAGGGGAAGGCGAGCAGTACTTC.